This is a list of T cell receptor beta chains from one sample in a study of blood T cell repertoires in COVID-19. Sequencing was performed with immunoSEQ multiplex PCR; in TCRdb, only in-frame clones are kept and a portion is missing. The sample lists about 80,000 clones; roughly 87% were seen once. The sample consisted of peripheral blood. The receptor set was obtained from an older man with acute or convalescent COVID-19. The CDR3 runs from the conserved cysteine through the conserved F or W. D genes are given only for firm matches. Some rows have no size entry. The others give once, few or many, or a class for an expanded clone.

size,D,V,J,DNA,CDR3
-,-,TRBV6-6,TRBJ2-7,TGTGCCAGCAGTTACTTCCCGGACAGTTCCTACGAGCAGTACTTC,CASSYFPDSSYEQYF
-,-,TRBV2,TRBJ2-2,TGTGCCAGCAGTGCTCGGAACACCGGGGAGCTGTTTTTT,CASSARNTGELFF
-,-,TRBV2,TRBJ1-5,TGTGCCAGCAGTGAGCGCTATAGCAATCAGCCCCAGCATTTT,CASSERYSNQPQHF
-,-,TRBV2,TRBJ1-3,TGTGCCAGCAGTGAAAGGGCAGGGGCCCTCTCTGGAAACACCATATATTTT,CASSERAGALSGNTIYF
-,-,TRBV19,TRBJ1-2,TGTGCCAGTACCACGGCGGGGGTTGCGTATGGCTACACCTTC,CASTTAGVAYGYTF
-,TRBD2,TRBV7-9,TRBJ2-5,TGTGCCAGCAGCTTAGTTGCGGGGGGGCCTCAAGAGACCCAGTACTTC,CASSLVAGGPQETQYF
-,TRBD1,TRBV5-1,TRBJ2-1,TGCGCCAGCAGCTTGGCGTTAGGGACAGGGGTTAGAAATGAGCAGTTCTTC,CASSLALGTGVRNEQFF
-,-,TRBV7-2,TRBJ1-2,TGTGCCAGCAGCCCGAGGGCAGATGGCTACACCTTC,CASSPRADGYTF
once,-,TRBV7-9,TRBJ1-2,TGTGCCAGCAGCTTAGGACCAGGGGTCGATGGCTACACCTTC,CASSLGPGVDGYTF
-,-,TRBV10-1,TRBJ2-7,TGCGCCAGCAGTGCGAACACACAGTTCGGCTACGAGCAGTACTTC,CASSANTQFGYEQYF
-,TRBD2,TRBV5-4,TRBJ2-3,TGTGCCAGCAGCTCCGGACTAGCTACAGATACGCAGTATTTT,CASSSGLATDTQYF
-,-,TRBV4-1,TRBJ1-5,TGCGCCAGCAGCACTGGGGGGGGGAGGGAGCAGCCCCAGCATTTT,CASSTGGGREQPQHF
-,-,TRBV29-1,TRBJ1-2,TGCAGCACCCAGGGGTCGTATGGCTACACCTTC,CSTQGSYGYTF
-,-,TRBV7-9,TRBJ1-1,TGTGCCAGCAGCTTAGGGCAGGGCCACACTGAAGCTTTCTTT,CASSLGQGHTEAFF
-,-,TRBV9,TRBJ1-1,TGTGCCAGCAGCGTAGTGGGCCCGACTGAAGCTTTCTTT,CASSVVGPTEAFF
-,TRBD1,TRBV19,TRBJ1-2,TGTGCCGCCCAACCGGGACAGGGAACTGGCTACACCTTC,CAAQPGQGTGYTF
once,-,TRBV28,TRBJ1-1,TGTGCCAGCCCGTCTCCGACAGGACCGAACACTGAAGCTTTCTTT,CASPSPTGPNTEAFF
-,-,TRBV25-1,TRBJ1-1,TGTGCCGGAACTGGTGAGGTGAACACTGAAGCTTTCTTT,CAGTGEVNTEAFF
-,-,TRBV3-1/TRBV3-2,TRBJ2-5,TGTGCCTCAGGTAGCGAGGAGACCCAGTACTTC,CASGSEETQYF
-,TRBD1,TRBV6-5,TRBJ2-1,TGTGCCAGCAGGCTCACAGGGGGCTTTAATGAGCAGTTCTTC,CASRLTGGFNEQFF
-,TRBD2,TRBV10-3,TRBJ2-2,TGTGCCATCATCGCGGGGGAGGGGACCGGGGAGCTGTTTTTT,CAIIAGEGTGELFF
-,TRBD2,TRBV7-9,TRBJ2-1,TGTGCCAGCAGCTTAGTGTCGGATAGCGGGAGTTTCTTC,CASSLVSDSGSFF
-,-,TRBV24-1,TRBJ2-3,TGTGCCACCAGTGATTCCGGGGTCACAGATACGCAGTATTTT,CATSDSGVTDTQYF
-,-,TRBV5-1,TRBJ1-4,TGCGCCAGCCACGAGGCAACTAATGAAAAACTGTTTTTT,CASHEATNEKLFF
-,-,TRBV6-1,TRBJ1-5,TGTGCCGGCTCTAGAGGGGGGGATAGCAATCAGCCCCAGCATTTT,CAGSRGGDSNQPQHF
-,-,TRBV9,TRBJ2-7,TGTGCCAGCAGCGTAGGAGGGTGGGCCTACGAGCAGTACTTC,CASSVGGWAYEQYF
-,-,TRBV7-8,TRBJ2-3,TGTGCCAGCAGCTTGGGCCACACAGATACGCAGTATTTT,CASSLGHTDTQYF
-,-,TRBV6-2/TRBV6-3,TRBJ2-5,TGTGCCAGCAGTGGGGCAGGGTGGCAAGAGACCCAGTACTTC,CASSGAGWQETQYF
-,TRBD1,TRBV19,TRBJ1-1,TGTGCCAGTAGTATTGAACAGGGGATAGGGAGAGCTTTCTTT,CASSIEQGIGRAFF
-,TRBD1,TRBV4-3,TRBJ1-2,TGCGCCAGCAGCCAAGAATGGACAGGATCATATGGCTACACCTTC,CASSQEWTGSYGYTF
-,-,TRBV2,TRBJ1-1,TGTGCCAGCAGACCTCAGGGTGAAGCTTTCTTT,CASRPQGEAFF
-,-,TRBV20-1,TRBJ2-7,TGCAGTGCTTCAGGGCTGCACGAGCAGTACTTC,CSASGLHEQYF
-,TRBD2,TRBV10-3,TRBJ2-1,TGTGCCATCAGCTCACTAGCGGGAAATTCGGGCGGCTCCTACAATGAGCAGTTCTTC,CAISSLAGNSGGSYNEQFF
-,-,TRBV3-1/TRBV3-2,TRBJ2-1,TGTGCCAGCAGCCAAGACGTCAGCTCCTACAATGAGCAGTTCTTC,CASSQDVSSYNEQFF
-,-,TRBV7-2,TRBJ2-5,TGTGCCAGCAGTCGGGGACTGCAAGAGACCCAGTACTTC,CASSRGLQETQYF
-,-,TRBV19,TRBJ2-2,TGTGCCAGTAGGGTCAGATACGATATGAACACCGGGGAGCTGTTTTTT,CASRVRYDMNTGELFF
-,TRBD2,TRBV12-5,TRBJ2-2,TGTGCTAGTGGTTTGGTAGGCGGGAGTGATCCCGGGGAGCTGTTTTTT,CASGLVGGSDPGELFF
-,TRBD1,TRBV3-1/TRBV3-2,TRBJ2-5,TGTGCCAGCAGAACTTGGACAGGGAAGGAGACCCAGTACTTC,CASRTWTGKETQYF
-,-,TRBV30,TRBJ1-4,TGTGCCTGGAGTGGTTTTGGGGGCCTAAATGAAAAACTGTTTTTT,CAWSGFGGLNEKLFF
once,TRBD1,TRBV3-1/TRBV3-2,TRBJ2-3,TGTGCCAGCAGCCAATCGAAGGACAGGGTGCGCCCAGATACGCAGTATTTT,CASSQSKDRVRPDTQYF
few,-,TRBV6-5,TRBJ2-7,TGTGCCAGCAGTCCCCACGTGGTGGCATCGACTCTCCTTTCCTTC,CASSPHVVASTLLSF
-,-,TRBV7-2,TRBJ2-7,TGTGCCAGCAGCTTAGGGACAGCCTTCTCCTACGAGCAGTACTTC,CASSLGTAFSYEQYF
-,TRBD2,TRBV24-1,TRBJ2-2,TGTGCCACCAGTGATTTGCGCGGGGGAGCCGGCACCGGGGAGCTGTTTTTT,CATSDLRGGAGTGELFF
-,TRBD2,TRBV7-8,TRBJ2-1,TGTGCCAGCAGGCTAGCGGGGGAATACAATGAGCAGTTCTTC,CASRLAGEYNEQFF
-,TRBD1,TRBV3-1/TRBV3-2,TRBJ1-3,TGTGCCAGCAGCCAGGACAGGATCTCTGGAAACACCATATATTTT,CASSQDRISGNTIYF
once,-,TRBV19,TRBJ1-6,TGTGCCAGTAGTGTACCAAAAAATGGAAGGGCAGGGGTACGTTCACCCCTCCACTTT,CASSVPKNGRAGVRSPLHF
-,-,TRBV28,TRBJ1-5,TGTGCCAGCAGGACAGGAGTCAATCAGCCCCAGCATTTT,CASRTGVNQPQHF
-,-,TRBV20-1,TRBJ1-5,TGCAGTGCTAAGACTAGTACAGCCCAGCATTTT,CSAKTSTAQHF
-,-,TRBV7-9,TRBJ1-3,TGTGCCAGCAGCTTTCCCAAACAGGGTGGCGCCTCTGGAAACACCATATATTTT,CASSFPKQGGASGNTIYF
-,-,TRBV18,TRBJ2-3,TGTGCCAGCTCACCCCCCCGGGTATACGGGACAGATACGCAGTATTTT,CASSPPRVYGTDTQYF
-,TRBD1,TRBV5-5,TRBJ2-7,TGTGCCAGCAGCAGTCAACCGGGACAGGCCTACGAGCAGTACTTC,CASSSQPGQAYEQYF
-,TRBD2,TRBV7-2,TRBJ2-2,TGTGCCAGCACTTCAGGGACTAGCGGGGCCACCGGGGAGCTGTTTTTT,CASTSGTSGATGELFF
-,-,TRBV2,TRBJ1-1,TGTGCCGGAGGGAGCGGCACTGAAGCTTTCTTT,CAGGSGTEAFF
-,TRBD1,TRBV11-3,TRBJ2-7,TGTGCCAGCAGGACGGACAGGGTCGGCTACGAGCAGTACTTC,CASRTDRVGYEQYF